This entry lists 32 T cell receptor beta chains sequenced from one sample in a study of T cells after yellow fever vaccination. TCRdb called the 5' RACE reads again in MiXCR, with one record for every CDR3 protein. The repertoire consists of more than 95,000 distinct CDR3 sequences, with almost 9% occurring once and the leading ten covering about two fifths. The sample was CD8+ T cells sorted from PBMCs, taken on the day of the yellow fever booster vaccination. The source of these receptors is a man aged 18 to 35 who received the YFV17D yellow fever vaccine.

The chain carries TRBV6-1 and TRBJ1-1; TRBD1 aligns across 7 bases. Trimming cost V 9 bases and J 5 bases; bases outside gene matches: 12. CDR1 is MNHNS and CDR2 is SASEGT in the germline V gene. The CDR3 length is 14 residues. The CDR3 here is CASSQQGWGTEAFF. The CDR3 region has the DNA TGTGCCAGTAGTCAACAGGGGTGGGGTACTGAAGCTTTCTTT.

The rearrangement links TRBV7-9 to TRBJ1-1, with D unclear. Trimming cost V 1 base and J 6 bases, with 9 bases left between them. The CDR3 is made up of 13 amino acids. Germline CDR1 and CDR2: SEHNR and FQNEAQ (reference sequence). The CDR3 DNA reads TGTGCCAGCAGCTTAGGCGTGGGATCTGAAGCTTTCTTT. This translates into CASSLGVGSEAFF.

V usage is TRBV4-2 and J usage is TRBJ1-3; D remains ambiguous. The CDR3 is 16 residues long. Germline CDR1 reads LGHNA; CDR2 reads YNFKEQ. V lost 0 bases, J lost 1 base, and 10 bases lay in between. CDR3 bases: TGTGCCAGCAGCCAAGACGTCCCATTGTCTGGAAACACCATATATTTT. This sequence encodes CASSQDVPLSGNTIYF.

This clonotype occurred a few times. This chain links TRBV20-1 with TRBJ2-7; D remains unclear. The V end was cut by 6 bases, the J end by 1 base, with 13 bases between. Germline CDR1 DFQATT, CDR2 SNEGSKA (reference sequence). The length of the CDR3 is 13 residues. Here the CDR3 DNA reads TGCAGTGCCCGTACGCCGGCGTCCTACGAGCAGTACTTC. This codes for CSARTPASYEQYF.

The chain joins TRBV4-1 to TRBJ2-1, with 9 nucleotides matching TRBD2. The junction had 2 bases not matched to a gene; V was cut back by 5 bases and J by 0 bases. From germline, CDR1 is MGHRA and CDR2 YSYEKL. CDR3 length: 15 residues. CDR3 region: CASSSSGDSYNEQFF. Written as DNA, the CDR3 is TGCGCCAGCAGCTCTAGCGGGGACTCCTACAATGAGCAGTTCTTC.

This clonotype was recorded a few times. As DNA, the CDR3 is TGTGCCAGCAGAAGAGGCTTTGGGGTAACTAATGAAAAACTGTTTTTT. This sequence encodes CASRRGFGVTNEKLFF. This sequence joins TRBV2 and TRBJ1-4; D is unresolved. Germline CDR1 reads SNHLY; CDR2 reads FYNNEI. This CDR3 has 16 amino acids. Trimming stripped 6 bases from V and 1 base from J, with 15 bases between. Full variable domain (rest looked up from reference TRBV2 and TRBJ1-4): EPEVTQTPSHQVTQMGQEVILRCVPISNHLYFYWYRQILGQKVEFLVSFYNNEISEKSEIFDDQFSVERPDGSNFTLKIRSTKLEDSAMYFCASRRGFGVTNEKLFFGSGTQLSVL.

V gene TRBV12-3 or TRBV12-4 combines with J gene TRBJ1-3; the D is unclear. This CDR3 comprises 14 residues. V dropped 2 bases and J dropped 2 bases, with 7 bases sitting between them. CDR3 bases: TGTGCCAGCAGTTTAACCTTTACTGGAAACACCATATATTTT. Translating gives CASSLTFTGNTIYF.

There are a few counts of this clonotype. CDR3 in DNA: TGCGCCAGCAGCTTTCGACTAGCGGGGAGTAATGAGCAGTTCTTC. Translation: CASSFRLAGSNEQFF. The chain combines TRBV5-1 with TRBJ2-1, with 11 nucleotides matching TRBD2. Germline lookup yields CDR1 SGHRS and CDR2 YFSETQ. This CDR3 has 15 amino acids. V was clipped by 2 bases and J by 7 bases; unmatched bases: 5.

V usage is TRBV9 and J usage is TRBJ2-1; 7 bases match TRBD1. With V trimmed by 0 bases and J by 0 bases, 9 bases remained unmatched. Germline loops: CDR1 SGDLS, CDR2 YYNGEE. CDR3 length equals 18 residues. The CDR3 here is CASSVAGRGLGSYNEQFF. The CDR3, as DNA: TGTGCCAGCAGCGTAGCTGGTAGGGGGCTCGGCTCCTACAATGAGCAGTTCTTC.

The V and J genes are TRBV6-2 or TRBV6-3 and TRBJ2-5; TRBD2 is a possible D gene (7 bases). The V end lost 5 bases, the J end lost 5 bases, and 18 bases lay between the germline ends. The CDR3 has 15 residues. The germline gives CDR1 MNHEY, CDR2 SVGEGT. The CDR3 bases are TGTGCCAGCAGTCCATGGGGGGGGGCACAGGAGACCCAGTACTTC. Translating gives CASSPWGGAQETQYF.

The rearrangement links TRBV2 to TRBJ2-2; D not certain. This CDR3 contains 17 residues. The germline gives CDR1 SNHLY, CDR2 FYNNEI. V lost 3 bases and J lost 0, with 14 bases in between. CDR3: CASSDVGSLSNTGELFF. CDR3 in DNA: TGTGCCAGCAGTGATGTCGGCAGTCTCTCGAACACCGGGGAGCTGTTTTTT.

This clonotype was recorded at least ten times. The V and J genes are TRBV11-2 and TRBJ2-1; 12 nucleotides agree with TRBD2. The CDR3 runs to 14 residues. Germline assignment: CDR1 SGHAT and CDR2 FQNNGV. Trimming removed 8 bases from V and 6 bases from J; junction bases left unmatched: 5. Here the CDR3 reads CASFGLAGPNEQFF. The CDR3 DNA sequence: TGTGCCAGCTTCGGACTAGCGGGGCCCAATGAGCAGTTCTTC.

The chain combines TRBV9 with TRBJ1-1, with a weak D call TRBD1 (6 bases). Trimming cost V 0 bases and J 6 bases, with 15 bases left between them. Germline CDR1 and CDR2: SGDLS and YYNGEE. The CDR3 runs 15 residues. The CDR3: CASSVDPGAKAEAFF. The CDR3 DNA reads as TGTGCCAGCAGCGTAGATCCGGGGGCTAAGGCTGAAGCTTTCTTT.

Many counts were recorded for this clonotype. This rearrangement joins TRBV5-1 to TRBJ2-3; 7 nucleotides match TRBD2. Losses at the gene ends were 4 bases for V and 2 bases for J; bases not matched to a gene: 7. This CDR3 has 15 amino acids. CDR1 is SGHRS, CDR2 YFSETQ, per germline. The CDR3 DNA sequence: TGCGCCAGCAGCCCCAGACTAGCCCCCACAGATACGCAGTATTTT. Translating gives CASSPRLAPTDTQYF.

This clonotype was seen only a few times. The CDR3 DNA sequence: TGCGCCTCCAGCCGGGGGACAGGGGGCACTGAAGCTTTCTTT. Translating gives CASSRGTGGTEAFF. V usage is TRBV4-1 and J usage is TRBJ1-1, with 11 bases matching TRBD1. In germline, CDR1 is MGHRA, CDR2 YSYEKL. Trimming cost V 11 bases and J 4 bases; bases outside gene matches: 9. The CDR3 length is 14 residues.

This clonotype was recorded many times. The V call is TRBV12-3 or TRBV12-4, the J call TRBJ2-1, with D unresolved. The germline V and J ends were trimmed by 2 bases and 9 bases, with 8 bases remaining between them. The CDR3 is 12 amino acids. CDR3 amino acids: CASSLSGFEQFF. In DNA form, the CDR3 reads TGTGCCAGCAGTTTAAGTGGTTTTGAGCAGTTCTTC.

Only a few counts were recorded for this clonotype. One junction end does not reproduce the germline sequence, and a read error may be involved. V is TRBV4-2 and J is TRBJ1-2; no definite D call. This CDR3 spans 11 amino acids. Germline V lookup: CDR1 LGHNA, CDR2 YNFKEQ. CDR3 sequence: CASSQEGFALF. In nucleotides, the CDR3 is TGTGCCAGCAGCCAAGAGGGCTTTGCTCTATTC.

This clonotype was detected ten times or more. The V and J genes are TRBV7-2 and TRBJ2-4; 8 bases are shared with TRBD2. The CDR3 extends over 15 amino acids. CDR1 and CDR2 from the germline V gene are SGHTA and FQGNSA. V lost 5 bases to trimming and J lost 2 bases; unmatched junction nucleotides: 5. CDR3 sequence (DNA): TGTGCCAGCAGCCCAGCGGGGGTTTCCAAAAACATTCAGTACTTC. It codes for CASSPAGVSKNIQYF.

This clonotype was found a few times. The chain joins TRBV4-1 to TRBJ1-1; the D gene is possibly TRBD1 (6 bases). The CDR3 contains 16 residues. V shed 0 bases and J shed 2 bases, with 13 bases lying between them. In germline, CDR1 is MGHRA, CDR2 YSYEKL. This CDR3 reads CASSQDRATGNTEAFF. The CDR3 DNA is TGCGCCAGCAGCCAAGATCGGGCGACAGGCAACACTGAAGCTTTCTTT.

Regarding this clonotype: Mismatch with germline at one junction end may stem from a read error. As DNA, the CDR3 is TGTGCCAGCAGCTTCACAGGGGGACCCTACACTGAGCAGTTCTTC. Encoded protein: CASSFTGGPYTEQFF. This sequence joins TRBV7-9 and TRBJ2-1; 8 bases are a match to TRBD1. The CDR3 spans 15 residues. CDR1 SEHNR and CDR2 FQNEAQ come from the germline V gene (reference sequence).

This clonotype has at least ten counts. The chain combines TRBV11-1 with TRBJ1-1; no clear D gene. The CDR3 spans 13 residues. V gave up 5 bases and J gave up 1 base, with 8 bases separating them. Germline lookup yields CDR1 SGHAT and CDR2 FQDESV (reference sequence). The chain's CDR3 is CASSPGRNTEAFF. The CDR3 DNA follows: TGTGCCAGCAGCCCAGGACGGAACACTGAAGCTTTCTTT. The full variable domain, completed using reference TRBV11-1 and TRBJ1-1, is EAEVAQSPRYKITEKSQAVAFWCDPISGHATLYWYRQILGQGPELLVQFQDESVVDDSQLPKDRFSAERLKGVDSTLKIQPAELGDSAMYLCASSPGRNTEAFFGQGTRLTVV.

This clonotype was detected a few times. The rearrangement joins TRBV10-3 to TRBJ2-7; 9 bases align to TRBD1. The CDR3 covers 16 residues. V shed 3 bases, J shed 6 bases, and the junction held 12 bases outside the gene matches. Germline values: CDR1 ENHRY, CDR2 SYGVKD. The CDR3 spells CAISEPFRDRVCEQYF. The CDR3 DNA is TGTGCCATCAGTGAACCGTTCCGGGACAGGGTCTGCGAGCAGTACTTC.

There are many counts of this clonotype. This chain's CDR3 is CASRNPKWETQYF. Here the CDR3 DNA reads TGTGCCAGCAGAAACCCAAAGTGGGAGACCCAGTACTTC. The J gene is TRBJ2-5, the V gene TRBV12-3 or TRBV12-4; D remains unclear. The V and J ends lost 6 bases and 5 bases respectively, with 13 bases between them. This CDR3 is built from 13 residues.

In its sample, this clonotype was seen a few times. The chain uses TRBV6-1 and TRBJ2-6; maybe TRBD1 (6 bases). CDR3 length: 16 residues. Per the germline V gene, CDR1 is MNHNS and CDR2 is SASEGT. The ends were cut back, 7 bases at V and 0 bases at J, with 13 bases in the middle. CDR3 loop: CASKAGVGSGANVLTF. The DNA for the CDR3 is TGTGCCAGCAAGGCAGGGGTCGGCTCTGGGGCCAACGTCCTGACTTTC.

A few counts support this clonotype. This chain uses TRBV3-1 with TRBJ2-5, with 15 positions matching TRBD2. Germline V gene sequence: CDR1 LGHDT, CDR2 YNNKEL (reference sequence). The CDR3 is 16 residues long. The V segment lost 4 bases and the J segment 5 bases; nucleotides outside the gene matches: 5. The CDR3 is CASSLGLAGGRETQYF. The CDR3 nucleotides read TGTGCCAGCAGCCTTGGACTAGCGGGGGGGCGGGAGACCCAGTACTTC.

The V and J genes are TRBV7-2 and TRBJ2-5; 8 bases fit TRBD1. V lost 4 bases and J lost 7; bases outside the gene matches: 8. This CDR3 comprises 14 residues. Germline values: CDR1 SGHTA, CDR2 FQGNSA. The CDR3 sequence: CASSYGTGGTTQYF. DNA for the CDR3: TGTGCCAGCAGCTACGGGACAGGTGGTACGACCCAGTACTTC.

This clonotype occurred a few times. This chain joins TRBV6-5 and TRBJ2-7; the D call may be TRBD1 or TRBD2 (5 bases each). Trimming removed 6 bases at V and 6 bases at J, with 9 bases between. Germline V gene lookup returns CDR1 MNHEY and CDR2 SVGAGI. The CDR3 covers 11 residues. CDR3 amino acids: CASRRGSEQYF. The CDR3 bases are TGTGCCAGCAGGAGGGGATCCGAGCAGTACTTC.

This clonotype showed up many times. This sequence joins TRBV12-3 or TRBV12-4 and TRBJ2-2; the match to TRBD2 covers 7 bases. Trimming at V came to 3 bases and at J to 4 bases, leaving 5 bases not matched to a gene. The CDR3 is made up of 15 amino acids. As DNA, the CDR3 is TGTGCCAGCAGTTTCCCTAGCGGCAGCACCGGGGAGCTGTTTTTT. Translation gives CASSFPSGSTGELFF.

Ten or more counts support this clonotype. This chain links TRBV11-1 with TRBJ1-1; D gene ambiguous. Trimming shortened V by 5 bases and J by 0 bases, and 4 bases separated the two germline ends. Germline assignment: CDR1 SGHAT and CDR2 FQDESV (reference sequence). The CDR3 contains 12 residues. The CDR3 sequence: CASSHMNTEAFF. In DNA form, the CDR3 reads TGTGCCAGCAGCCACATGAACACTGAAGCTTTCTTT.

The chain has TRBV7-9 and TRBJ2-7; 8 bases are shared with TRBD1. From germline, CDR1 is SEHNR and CDR2 FQNEAQ (reference sequence). Unmatched junction bases numbered 7, after V lost 6 bases and J lost 0 bases. CDR3 length: 15 residues. The CDR3 nucleotides are TGTGCCAGCAGACCAACAGGGGGACCCTCCTACGAGCAGTACTTC. This sequence encodes CASRPTGGPSYEQYF.

This clonotype appeared a few times. DNA for the CDR3: TGTGCCAGCAGGCCTTGGAGCGGGGTCAATGAGCAGTTCTTC. The encoded protein is CASRPWSGVNEQFF. The chain links TRBV13 to TRBJ2-1; 7 nucleotides line up with TRBD2. This CDR3 region has 14 residues. The germline gives CDR1 PRHDT, CDR2 FYEKMQ (reference sequence). The J segment lost 6 bases and the V segment lost 6 bases, leaving 8 bases of the junction unmatched.

The rearrangement uses TRBV12-3 or TRBV12-4 and TRBJ2-5, with D uncertain. Trimming removed 2 bases at V and 1 base at J, with 8 bases between. The CDR3 covers 14 residues. The CDR3 DNA reads as TGTGCCAGCAGTTTATCGTGGTCCCAAGAGACCCAGTACTTC. Translating gives CASSLSWSQETQYF.